This T cell receptor (beta chain) was profiled in a study of cytomegalovirus exposure and HLA in healthy donors. Background on the study: The Caucasian-associated ancestry cluster contained 81% of the 398 genotyped donors. Whole-study findings and limits: A later analysis linked a missense variant in DCLRE1C to the trimming of TCR beta V and J genes. One cluster of highly shared sequence variants probably arose as a sequencing artifact. A list of approximately 160 TCR beta chains associated with cytomegalovirus was given.

V gave up 0 bases and J gave up 2 bases, with 11 bases separating them. This CDR3 is built from 15 residues. Per the germline V gene, CDR1 is LGHNA and CDR2 is YSLEER. In regard to this clone: Its antigen is unknown.

PCR primers comprised 60 Vbeta and 13 Jbeta primers. Using immunoSEQ multiplex PCR, the repertoire was profiled, and TCRdb retains in-frame clones only, with some absent. The table has roughly 120,000 clones, approximately 80% seen once; the top ten hold around 1.5%. This chain joins TRBV4-3 and TRBJ2-7; the D is unclear. Sequencing input: PBMCs. This receptor was taken from a woman aged 18-30 years in good health and CMV-seronegative. CDR3 residues: CASSQDRGLAYEQYF. CDR3 nucleotide sequence: TGCGCCAGCAGCCAAGACAGAGGTCTTGCCTACGAGCAGTACTTC.